This T cell receptor beta chain originates from a study of blood T cell repertoires in COVID-19. Study overall: From the United States, Italy and Spain came samples of acute and convalescent COVID-19. Sources were T cells, B-cell-depleted T cells, or PBMCs; the material itself was cDNA or gDNA.

The CDR3 sequence is 18 residues long. From germline, CDR1 is SGHVS and CDR2 FQNEAQ. Trimming cost V 1 base and J 0 bases; bases outside gene matches: 5. Study processing details: Reference gene primers were amplified, and this amplification served to estimate nucleated cell counts. Clones were sequenced by immunoSEQ multiplex PCR, and TCRdb holds only the in-frame ones, with some missing. D and trimming were read from the DNA, whereas the V and J calls and clone size are those reported in that table. The data contain 140,000 to 150,000 clones, 75% to 85% of them singletons. This receptor was taken from a man in his sixties with active or convalescent COVID-19. This chain links TRBV7-8 with TRBJ2-1, with 11 bases that match TRBD2. Sequencing was carried out using peripheral blood. The CDR3 nucleotides read TGTGCCAGCAGCTTAGATGGGACTAGCGGAAGCTCCTACAATGAGCAGTTCTTC. Residues: CASSLDGTSGSSYNEQFF. Together with reference TRBV7-8 and TRBJ2-1, the CDR3 gives the full variable domain: GAGVSQSPRYKVAKRGQDVALRCDPISGHVSLFWYQQALGQGPEFLTYFQNEAQLDKSGLPSDRFFAERPEGSVSTLKIQRTQQEDSAVYLCASSLDGTSGSSYNEQFFGPGTRLTVL.